These 8 T cell receptor beta chains originate from one sample sequenced in a study of blood T cell repertoires in COVID-19. Sequencing was performed with immunoSEQ multiplex PCR; in TCRdb, only in-frame clones are kept and a portion is missing. The sample includes about 190,000 clones, roughly four fifths of them seen just once. Sequencing input: peripheral blood. These receptors were collected from a woman in her 50s with acute or convalescent COVID-19.

This chain connects TRBV6-5 to TRBJ1-3; D remains unclear. Trimming removed 6 bases at V and 8 bases at J, with 17 bases between. Per the germline V gene, CDR1 is MNHEY and CDR2 is SVGAGI. The CDR3 is 14 amino acids. The CDR3 spells CASRPTYAVDTIYF. The DNA of the CDR3 is TGTGCCAGCAGACCCACTTATGCTGTGGACACCATATATTTT.

V is TRBV19 and J is TRBJ1-3; 7 nucleotides line up with TRBD1. There are 15 residues in the CDR3. Germline lookup yields CDR1 LNHDA and CDR2 SQIVND (reference sequence). V trimming: 4 bases; J trimming: 4 bases; junction bases outside the gene matches: 7. CDR3 bases: TGTGCCAGTAGTACCGGACAGGCGGACGGAAACACCATATATTTT. It specifies CASSTGQADGNTIYF. The full variable domain, in which reference TRBV19 and TRBJ1-3 provide the parts outside the CDR3, is DGGITQSPKYLFRKEGQNVTLSCEQNLNHDAMYWYRQDPGQGLRLIYYSQIVNDFQKGDIAEGYSVSREKKESFPLTVTSAQKNPTAFYLCASSTGQADGNTIYFGEGSWLTVV.

V is TRBV28 and J is TRBJ1-2; no clear D gene. Between the trimmed V and J ends, which lost 3 bases and 3 bases, there was a span of 8 bases. The CDR3 runs 13 residues. Germline V gene lookup returns CDR1 MDHEN and CDR2 SYDVKM. CDR3 sequence reads: CASSFSNHYGYTF. The CDR3 nucleotides read TGTGCCAGCAGTTTTAGCAACCACTATGGCTACACCTTC.

This chain connects TRBV11-2 to TRBJ2-1; the D gene is possibly TRBD2 (5 bases). Germline values: CDR1 SGHAT, CDR2 FQNNGV. V was clipped by 7 bases and J by 9 bases, with 13 bases between them. This CDR3 is 12 amino acids long. The CDR3 DNA sequence: TGTGCCAGCAACAACCTCGGAGGTGAGCAGTTCTTC. Its protein product is CASNNLGGEQFF.

The chain combines TRBV30 with TRBJ2-2, with 8 bases that match TRBD1. Per the germline V gene, CDR1 is GTSNPN and CDR2 is SVGIG (reference sequence). The CDR3 loop spans 13 amino acids. J gave up 7 bases and V 1 base, and 2 bases lay outside the gene matches. The CDR3 sequence: CAWSGTGGGELFF. CDR3 DNA sequence: TGTGCCTGGAGTGGCACAGGGGGCGGGGAGCTGTTTTTT.

The rearrangement joins TRBV4-1 to TRBJ2-7, with 9 bases lining up with TRBD2. The J segment lost 1 base and the V segment lost 0 bases, leaving 10 bases of the junction unmatched. The CDR3 extends over 18 amino acids. The germline CDR1 and CDR2 sequences are MGHRA and YSYEKL. The CDR3 spells CASSQEAGLAGQSYEQYF. For the CDR3, the DNA is TGCGCCAGCAGCCAAGAAGCGGGGCTAGCGGGACAATCCTACGAGCAGTACTTC.

In this sample, this clone turned up a few times. The chain is built from TRBV5-1 and TRBJ2-7, with 8 nucleotides matching TRBD2. The CDR3 length is 15 residues. Per the germline V gene, CDR1 is SGHRS and CDR2 is YFSETQ. V trimming: 2 bases; J trimming: 2 bases; junction bases outside the gene matches: 6. The CDR3 protein is CASSFGAGGPYEQYF. The CDR3 bases are TGCGCCAGCAGCTTTGGGGCGGGGGGCCCCTACGAGCAGTACTTC. Combining the CDR3 with reference TRBV5-1 and TRBJ2-7 gives the whole variable domain KAGVTQTPRYLIKTRGQQVTLSCSPISGHRSVSWYQQTPGQGLQFLFEYFSETQRNKGNFPGRFSGRQFSNSRSEMNVSTLELGDSALYLCASSFGAGGPYEQYFGPGTRLTVT.

This clone was recorded a few times. The CDR3 loop reads CASTVGGTGELFF. The CDR3 coding sequence is TGTGCCAGCACCGTGGGGGGGACCGGGGAGCTGTTTTTT. The rearrangement joins TRBV9 to TRBJ2-2; TRBD2 aligns across 7 bases. Germline-derived CDR1 and CDR2 are SGDLS and YYNGEE. J gave up 5 bases and V 6 bases, and 4 bases lay outside the gene matches. The CDR3 contains 13 residues.